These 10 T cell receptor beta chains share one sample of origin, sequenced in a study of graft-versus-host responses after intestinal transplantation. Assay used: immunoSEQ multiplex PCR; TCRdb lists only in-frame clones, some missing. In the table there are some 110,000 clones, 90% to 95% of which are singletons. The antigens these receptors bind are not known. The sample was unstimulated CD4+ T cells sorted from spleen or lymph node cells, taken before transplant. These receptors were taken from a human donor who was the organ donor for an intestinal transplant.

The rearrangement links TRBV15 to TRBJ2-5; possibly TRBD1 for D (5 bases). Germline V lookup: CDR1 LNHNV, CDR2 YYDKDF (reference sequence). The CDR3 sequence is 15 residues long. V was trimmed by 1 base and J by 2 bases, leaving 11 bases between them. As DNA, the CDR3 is TGTGCCACCAGCAGAGCCTCAGGGAATCAAGAGACCCAGTACTTC. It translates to CATSRASGNQETQYF.

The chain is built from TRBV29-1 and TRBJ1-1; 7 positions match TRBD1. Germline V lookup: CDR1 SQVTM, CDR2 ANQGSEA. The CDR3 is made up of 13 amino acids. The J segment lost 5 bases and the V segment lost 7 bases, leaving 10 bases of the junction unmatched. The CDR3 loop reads CSATKDRETEAFF. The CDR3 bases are TGCAGCGCAACGAAAGACAGGGAGACTGAAGCTTTCTTT.

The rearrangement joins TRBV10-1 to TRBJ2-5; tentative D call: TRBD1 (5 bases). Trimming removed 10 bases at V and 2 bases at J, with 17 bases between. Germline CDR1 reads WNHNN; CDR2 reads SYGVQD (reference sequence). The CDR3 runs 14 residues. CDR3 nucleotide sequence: TGCGCCACCTTTAGGGAAGGGGCGCAAGAGACCCAGTACTTC. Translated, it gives CATFREGAQETQYF.

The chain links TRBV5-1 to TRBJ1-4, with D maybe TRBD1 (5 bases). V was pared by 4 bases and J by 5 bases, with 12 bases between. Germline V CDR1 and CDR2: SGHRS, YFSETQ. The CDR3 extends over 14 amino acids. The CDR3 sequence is CASSKQRGNEKLFF. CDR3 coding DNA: TGCGCCAGCAGCAAGCAGCGGGGGAATGAAAAACTGTTTTTT.

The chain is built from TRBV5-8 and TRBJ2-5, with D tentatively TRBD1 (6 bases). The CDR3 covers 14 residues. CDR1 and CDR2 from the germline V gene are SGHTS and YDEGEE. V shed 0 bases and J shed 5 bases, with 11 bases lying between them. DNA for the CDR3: TGTGCCAGCAGCTTGGACAGGGCACCTGAGACCCAGTACTTC. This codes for CASSLDRAPETQYF.

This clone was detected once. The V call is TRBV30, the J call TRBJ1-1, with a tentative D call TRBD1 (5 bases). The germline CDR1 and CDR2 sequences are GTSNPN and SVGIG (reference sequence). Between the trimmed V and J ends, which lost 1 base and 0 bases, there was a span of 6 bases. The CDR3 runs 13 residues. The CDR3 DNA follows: TGTGCCTGGAGTGGACAGTTGAACACTGAAGCTTTCTTT. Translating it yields CAWSGQLNTEAFF.

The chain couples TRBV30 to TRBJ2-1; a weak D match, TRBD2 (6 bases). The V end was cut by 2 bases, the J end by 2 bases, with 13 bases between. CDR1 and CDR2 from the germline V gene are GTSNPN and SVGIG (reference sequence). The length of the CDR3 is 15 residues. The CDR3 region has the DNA TGTGCCTGGAGTTCAGCGGGTGGTACCTACAATGAGCAGTTCTTC. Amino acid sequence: CAWSSAGGTYNEQFF.

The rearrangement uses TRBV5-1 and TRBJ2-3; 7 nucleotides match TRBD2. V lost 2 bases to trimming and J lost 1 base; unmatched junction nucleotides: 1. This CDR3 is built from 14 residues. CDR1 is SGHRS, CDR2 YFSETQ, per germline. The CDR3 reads CASSFLAGTDTQYF. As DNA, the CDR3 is TGCGCCAGCAGCTTTCTAGCGGGCACAGATACGCAGTATTTT.

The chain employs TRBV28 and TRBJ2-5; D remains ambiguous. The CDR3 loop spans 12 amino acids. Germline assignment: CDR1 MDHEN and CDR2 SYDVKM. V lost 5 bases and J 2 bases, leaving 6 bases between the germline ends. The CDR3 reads CASSAFQETQYF. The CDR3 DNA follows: TGTGCCAGCAGTGCTTTTCAAGAGACCCAGTACTTC. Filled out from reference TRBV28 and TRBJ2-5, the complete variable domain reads DVKVTQSSRYLVKRTGEKVFLECVQDMDHENMFWYRQDPGLGLRLIYFSYDVKMKEKGDIPEGYSVSREKKERFSLILESASTNQTSMYLCASSAFQETQYFGPGTRLLVL.

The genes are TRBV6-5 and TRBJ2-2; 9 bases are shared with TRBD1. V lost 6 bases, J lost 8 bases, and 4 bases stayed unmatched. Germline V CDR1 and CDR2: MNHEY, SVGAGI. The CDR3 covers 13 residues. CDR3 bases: TGTGCCAGCAGGGACAGGGGAAGTGGGGAGCTGTTTTTT. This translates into CASRDRGSGELFF.